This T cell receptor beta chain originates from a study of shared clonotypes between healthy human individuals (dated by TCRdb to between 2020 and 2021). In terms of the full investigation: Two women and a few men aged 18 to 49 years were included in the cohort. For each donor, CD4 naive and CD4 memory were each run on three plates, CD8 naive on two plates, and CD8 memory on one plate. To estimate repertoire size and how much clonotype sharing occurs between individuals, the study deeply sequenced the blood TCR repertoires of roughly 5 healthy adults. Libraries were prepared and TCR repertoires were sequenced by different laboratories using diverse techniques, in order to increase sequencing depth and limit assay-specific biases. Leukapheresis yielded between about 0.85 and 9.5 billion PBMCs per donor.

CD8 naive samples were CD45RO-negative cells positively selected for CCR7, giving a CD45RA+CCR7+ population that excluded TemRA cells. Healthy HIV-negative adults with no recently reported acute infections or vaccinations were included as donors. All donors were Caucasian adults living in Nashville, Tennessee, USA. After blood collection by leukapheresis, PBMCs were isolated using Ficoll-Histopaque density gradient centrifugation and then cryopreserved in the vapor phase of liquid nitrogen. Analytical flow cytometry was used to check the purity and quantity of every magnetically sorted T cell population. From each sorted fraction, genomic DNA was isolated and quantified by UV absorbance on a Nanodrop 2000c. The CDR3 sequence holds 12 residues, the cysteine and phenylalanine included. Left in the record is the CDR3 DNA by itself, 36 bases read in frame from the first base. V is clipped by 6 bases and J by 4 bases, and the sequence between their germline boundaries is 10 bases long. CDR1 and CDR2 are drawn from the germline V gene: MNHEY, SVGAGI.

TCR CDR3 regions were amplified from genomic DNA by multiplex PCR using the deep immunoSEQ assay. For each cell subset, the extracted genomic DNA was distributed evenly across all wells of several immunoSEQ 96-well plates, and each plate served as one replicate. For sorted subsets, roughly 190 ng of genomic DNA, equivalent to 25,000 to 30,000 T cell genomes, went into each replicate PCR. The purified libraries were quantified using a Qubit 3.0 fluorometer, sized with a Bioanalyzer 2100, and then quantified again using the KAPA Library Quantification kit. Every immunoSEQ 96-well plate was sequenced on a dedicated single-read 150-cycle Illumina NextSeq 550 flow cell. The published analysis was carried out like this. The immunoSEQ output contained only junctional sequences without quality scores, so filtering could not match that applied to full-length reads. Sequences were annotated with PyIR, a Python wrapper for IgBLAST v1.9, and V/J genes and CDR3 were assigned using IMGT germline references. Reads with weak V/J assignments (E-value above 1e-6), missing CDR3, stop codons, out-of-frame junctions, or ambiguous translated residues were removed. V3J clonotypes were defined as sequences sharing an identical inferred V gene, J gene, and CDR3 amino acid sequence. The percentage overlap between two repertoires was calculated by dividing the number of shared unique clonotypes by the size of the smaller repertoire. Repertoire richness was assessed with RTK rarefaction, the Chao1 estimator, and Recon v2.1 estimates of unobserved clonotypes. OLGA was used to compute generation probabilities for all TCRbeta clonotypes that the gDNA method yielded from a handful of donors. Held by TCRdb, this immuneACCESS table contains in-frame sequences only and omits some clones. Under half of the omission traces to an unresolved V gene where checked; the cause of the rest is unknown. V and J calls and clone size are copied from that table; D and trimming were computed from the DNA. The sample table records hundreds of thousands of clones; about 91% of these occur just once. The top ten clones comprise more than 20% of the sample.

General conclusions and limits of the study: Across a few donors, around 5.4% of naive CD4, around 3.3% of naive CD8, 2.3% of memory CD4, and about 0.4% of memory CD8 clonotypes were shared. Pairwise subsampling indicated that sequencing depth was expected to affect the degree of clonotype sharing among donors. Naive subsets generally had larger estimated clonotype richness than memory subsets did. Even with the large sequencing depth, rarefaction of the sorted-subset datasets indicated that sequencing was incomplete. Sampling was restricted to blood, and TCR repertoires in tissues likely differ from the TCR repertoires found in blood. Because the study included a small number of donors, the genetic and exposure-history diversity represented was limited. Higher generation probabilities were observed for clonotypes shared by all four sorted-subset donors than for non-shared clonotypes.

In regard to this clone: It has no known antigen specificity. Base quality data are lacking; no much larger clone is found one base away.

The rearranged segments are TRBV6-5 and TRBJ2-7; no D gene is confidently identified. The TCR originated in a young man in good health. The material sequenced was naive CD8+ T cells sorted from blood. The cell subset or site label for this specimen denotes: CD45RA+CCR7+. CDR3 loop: CASRTNHYEQYF. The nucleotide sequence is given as TGTGCCAGCAGGACCAACCATTACGAGCAGTACTTC.